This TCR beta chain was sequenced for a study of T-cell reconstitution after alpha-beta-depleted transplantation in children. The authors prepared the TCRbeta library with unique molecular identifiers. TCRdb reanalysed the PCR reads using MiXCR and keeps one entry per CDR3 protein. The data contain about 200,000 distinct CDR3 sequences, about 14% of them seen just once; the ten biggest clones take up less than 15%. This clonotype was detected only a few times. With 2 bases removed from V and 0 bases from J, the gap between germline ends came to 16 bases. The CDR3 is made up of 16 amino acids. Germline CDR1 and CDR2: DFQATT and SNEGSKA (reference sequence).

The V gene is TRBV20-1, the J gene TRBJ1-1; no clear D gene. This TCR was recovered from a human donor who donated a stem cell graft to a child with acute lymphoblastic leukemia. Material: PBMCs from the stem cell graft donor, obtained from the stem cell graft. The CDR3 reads CSARSPLAGLNTEAFF. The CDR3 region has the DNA TGCAGTGCTAGATCCCCCCTCGCGGGGTTGAACACTGAAGCTTTCTTT.